These T cell receptor beta chains were read from a single sample in a study of OX40 agonist ivuxolimab in advanced cancers. Produced via immunoSEQ multiplex PCR; TCRdb's table is partial and in-frame only. Of about 81,000 clones detected, roughly four fifths appear once; the ten largest clones hold 6.6%. This specimen consisted of CD4+ or CD8+ T cells sorted from blood, obtained in a trial of the OX40 agonist ivuxolimab. Receptors originate from an adult with an advanced solid tumor such as melanoma, head and neck, liver or kidney cancer. CDR3s include the opening cysteine and the closing phenylalanine or tryptophan. The D gene is left open where the match is weak. Part of the rows lack a size; the others show once, few, many or a class for expanded clones.

v_call	clone_size	j_call	d_call	cdr3_aa	cdr3_nt
TRBV28	many	TRBJ1-1	TRBD1	CASSIRQGRVGEAFF	TGTGCCAGCAGTATCCGACAGGGTAGGGTGGGTGAAGCTTTCTTT
TRBV5-1	.	TRBJ2-7	.	CASSSDVSYEQYF	TGCGCCAGCAGTTCCGATGTCTCCTACGAGCAGTACTTC
TRBV27	.	TRBJ2-3	.	CASSLSNYPGTDTQYF	TGTGCCAGCAGTTTATCCAACTACCCAGGGACAGATACGCAGTATTTT
TRBV6-5	.	TRBJ2-2	.	CASSYAGPYVTGELFF	TGTGCCAGCAGTTACGCCGGACCCTACGTCACCGGGGAGCTGTTTTTT
TRBV29-1	.	TRBJ2-3	TRBD2	CSGTSSSIDTQYF	TGCAGCGGGACTAGCTCCTCCATCGATACGCAGTATTTT
TRBV29-1	.	TRBJ2-3	.	CSVEGVGAASTDTQYF	TGCAGCGTTGAAGGGGTCGGAGCTGCTAGCACAGATACGCAGTATTTT
TRBV21-1	.	TRBJ1-5	.	CASSKGRGGNQPQHF	TGTGCCAGCAGCAAAGGAAGGGGGGGTAATCAGCCCCAGCATTTT
TRBV9	.	TRBJ2-3	.	CASSAAGLLTDTQYF	TGTGCCAGCAGCGCGGCGGGCCTTCTCACAGATACGCAGTATTTT
TRBV10-3	.	TRBJ1-3	.	CATADPGNTIYF	TGTGCCACTGCAGACCCTGGAAACACCATATATTTT
TRBV5-5	.	TRBJ2-7	.	CASTDLGGTQYF	TGTGCCAGCACCGACCTAGGAGGGACGCAGTACTTC
TRBV5-1	.	TRBJ1-2	TRBD1	CASSPGDSNEGYTF	TGCGCCAGCAGCCCCGGGGACAGCAACGAAGGCTACACCTTC
TRBV5-1	many	TRBJ1-3	.	CASSLGTVSGNTIYF	TGCGCCAGCAGCTTGGGAACAGTCTCTGGAAACACCATATATTTT
TRBV10-3	.	TRBJ1-1	.	CAISDDPKNTEAFF	TGTGCCATCAGTGACGACCCGAAGAACACTGAAGCTTTCTTT
TRBV4-3	.	TRBJ2-2	.	CASSQEVSGVGGELFF	TGCGCCAGCAGCCAAGAAGTGTCAGGGGTGGGCGGGGAGCTGTTTTTT
TRBV10-2	.	TRBJ2-4	.	CASSDFRGRNIQYF	TGCGCCAGCAGTGATTTTCGGGGGAGAAACATTCAGTACTTC
TRBV2	once	TRBJ1-1	.	CASSAGPATMTEAFF	TGTGCCAGCAGTGCAGGCCCCGCAACGATGACTGAAGCTTTCTTT
TRBV2	.	TRBJ2-1	.	CASSAGQKGDEQFF	TGTGCCAGCAGTGCGGGGCAAAAGGGAGATGAGCAGTTCTTC
TRBV6-6	.	TRBJ1-2	.	CASNHREAGGYTF	TGTGCCAGCAATCACAGGGAAGCGGGTGGCTACACCTTC
TRBV6-5	.	TRBJ1-2	TRBD1	CASSYAGTGYYGYTF	TGTGCCAGCAGTTACGCCGGGACAGGATACTATGGCTACACCTTC
TRBV7-8	.	TRBJ2-6	.	CASSARDSGANVLTF	TGTGCCAGCAGCGCCCGGGACTCTGGGGCCAACGTCCTGACTTTC
TRBV7-6	.	TRBJ1-3	.	CASSLASAPLRGASGNTIYF	TGTGCCAGCAGCTTAGCGAGCGCGCCACTCCGAGGGGCCTCTGGAAACACCATATATTTT
TRBV19	.	TRBJ1-1	.	CASSHPNRVAAFF	TGTGCCAGTAGTCACCCGAACAGGGTCGCAGCTTTCTTT